This entry concerns a single TCR beta chain. Its antigen is not known. The data originate from a study of cytomegalovirus exposure and HLA in healthy donors. Broader study findings: Further analysis was carried out later, and it showed several of the most significant clusters appearing linked to common viral pathogens.

Germline V CDR1 and CDR2: SQVTM, ANQGSEA. The CDR3 length is 16 residues. Trimming stripped 5 bases from V and 0 bases from J, with 16 bases between. The PCR had 60 Vbeta and 13 Jbeta primers. Sequencing used immunoSEQ multiplex PCR; TCRdb keeps in-frame clones, though not all of them. The sample includes 85,000 to 90,000 clones, about 76% of them seen just once. This clonotype originated in a man aged 25-45 years in good health and CMV-seropositive. The chain uses TRBV29-1 and TRBJ2-2; maybe TRBD1 (5 bases). What was sequenced was PBMCs. The CDR3 region is CSVLGADGPNTGELFF. The CDR3 region has the DNA TGCAGCGTTCTTGGGGCGGATGGACCGAACACCGGGGAGCTGTTTTTT.